What follows are 31 T cell receptor beta chains derived from one specimen sequenced in a study of T-cell reconstitution after alpha-beta-depleted transplantation in children. Construction of the TCRbeta library involved unique molecular identifiers. Each CDR3 protein gets one entry after TCRdb re-called the PCR reads with MiXCR. The sample includes over 45,000 distinct CDR3 sequences, 5.5% to 7.5% of them seen just once. The material sequenced was PBMCs, mostly from graft donor cells, taken 60 days after TCRalphabeta/CD19-depleted stem cell transplant. The receptors were gathered from a female patient aged 2-9 years who had a stem cell transplant for aplastic anemia, so the T cells may come from the graft donor.

This clonotype was seen at least ten times. The chain uses TRBV3-1 and TRBJ2-7, with no clear D. Germline loops: CDR1 LGHDT, CDR2 YNNKEL (reference sequence). Deletions cut 2 bases from V and 7 bases from J, with 12 bases between. This CDR3 has 13 residues. The DNA of the CDR3 is TGTGCCAGCAGCCAAACGCGTGGTGCAGAGCAGTACTTC. It encodes CASSQTRGAEQYF.

This clonotype was recorded at least ten times. The chain has TRBV4-2 and TRBJ2-7, with 10 bases matching TRBD2. V shed 1 base and J 9 bases; nucleotides not matched to a gene: 9. This CDR3 has 15 residues. Germline CDR1 and CDR2: LGHNA and YNFKEQ. The CDR3 DNA is TGTGCCAGCAGCCAAGTCCATCTAGCGGGAGCGGGGCAGTACTTC. Protein product: CASSQVHLAGAGQYF.

This clonotype occurred many times. The chain joins TRBV5-8 to TRBJ2-7; 11 bases map to TRBD1. This CDR3 is 15 amino acids long. Germline V gives CDR1 SGHTS, CDR2 YDEGEE. The junction had 5 bases not matched to a gene; V was cut back by 4 bases and J by 2 bases. CDR3 sequence (DNA): TGTGCCAGCAGCCCTAGGGGACAGGGGGCCTACGAGCAGTACTTC. The encoded protein is CASSPRGQGAYEQYF. Supplemented by reference TRBV5-8 and TRBJ2-7, the full variable domain reads EAGVTQSPTHLIKTRGQQATLRCSPISGHTSVYWYQQALGLGLQFLLWYDEGEERNRGNFPPRFSGRQFPNYSSELNVNALELEDSALYLCASSPRGQGAYEQYFGPGTRLTVT.

This clonotype was seen repeatedly, ten times or more. The chain combines TRBV6-2 or TRBV6-3 with TRBJ1-4, with D unclear. V was clipped by 2 bases and J by 8 bases, with 15 bases between them. CDR1 MNHEY and CDR2 SVGEGT come from the germline V gene. This CDR3 is built from 15 residues. CDR3 residues: CASSYPETLREKLFF. The CDR3 nucleotides read TGTGCCAGCAGTTACCCGGAGACCTTGAGAGAAAAACTGTTTTTT.

This clonotype was observed a handful of times. V usage is TRBV11-2 and J usage is TRBJ2-5; D gene unclear. Per germline, CDR1 SGHAT and CDR2 FQNNGV. With 2 bases removed from V and 3 bases from J, the gap between germline ends came to 7 bases. This CDR3 region has 13 residues. The CDR3, as DNA: TGTGCCAGCAGCTTACACCGCGAAGAGACCCAGTACTTC. Encoded protein: CASSLHREETQYF.

This clonotype was observed many times. The chain recombines TRBV7-7 with TRBJ2-5; 7 nucleotides agree with TRBD2. Germline assignment: CDR1 SSHAT and CDR2 FNYEAQ (reference sequence). V lost 1 base to trimming and J lost 4 bases; unmatched junction nucleotides: 3. This CDR3 is 14 amino acids long. The CDR3 region has the DNA TGTGCCAGCAGCTTAGGTCCGGGGGGAGAGACCCAGTACTTC. Translating gives CASSLGPGGETQYF.

This clonotype was seen many times. This chain links TRBV9 with TRBJ2-2, with D uncertain. V gave up 4 bases and J gave up 2 bases, with 3 bases separating them. The length of the CDR3 is 12 residues. The germline gives CDR1 SGDLS, CDR2 YYNGEE. CDR3 amino acids: CASSLNTGELFF. In nucleotides, the CDR3 is TGTGCCAGCAGCCTAAACACCGGGGAGCTGTTTTTT.

This clonotype was seen many times. The chain joins TRBV5-1 to TRBJ2-7, with 7 nucleotides matching TRBD2. Germline V gene sequence: CDR1 SGHRS, CDR2 YFSETQ. The CDR3 sequence is 15 residues long. The trim removed 0 bases at V and 7 bases at J, leaving 10 bases unmatched. CDR3 amino acids: CASSLASGTPLEQYF. The CDR3 DNA reads as TGCGCCAGCAGCTTGGCGAGCGGGACCCCCTTGGAGCAGTACTTC.

This clonotype came up many times. V and J are TRBV15 and TRBJ2-5; 9 bases are shared with TRBD1. CDR1 LNHNV and CDR2 YYDKDF come from the germline V gene (reference sequence). The CDR3 runs 19 residues. With V trimmed by 0 bases and J by 0 bases, 11 bases remained unmatched. The CDR3 DNA is TGTGCCACCAGCAGAGAGGGACAGGGCGAGTACAAACACCAAGAGACCCAGTACTTC. As protein: CATSREGQGEYKHQETQYF.

CDR3: CASSLAGGPTFF. The DNA for the CDR3 is TGTGCCAGCAGTCTAGCGGGAGGCCCCACGTTCTTC. The V and J genes are TRBV28 and TRBJ2-1, with 11 nucleotides matching TRBD2. Germline CDR1 is MDHEN and CDR2 is SYDVKM. The CDR3 runs to 12 residues. V trimming: 5 bases; J trimming: 15 bases; junction bases outside the gene matches: 6.

This clonotype has more than one count but fewer than ten. This rearrangement joins TRBV5-1 to TRBJ2-5; TRBD2 agrees at 9 bases. The CDR3 spans 15 residues. Germline V gene lookup returns CDR1 SGHRS and CDR2 YFSETQ. Trimming removed 0 bases from V and 2 bases from J; junction bases left unmatched: 2. CDR3 sequence reads: CASSLGLAVQETQYF. The DNA of the CDR3 is TGCGCCAGCAGCTTGGGACTAGCGGTGCAAGAGACCCAGTACTTC.

This clonotype was observed many times. V is TRBV10-2 and J is TRBJ1-1; D is ambiguous. Germline V lookup: CDR1 WSHSY, CDR2 SAAADI. There are 15 residues in the CDR3. The ends were cut back, 1 base at V and 2 bases at J, with 11 bases in the middle. CDR3: CASSEYSSGNTEAFF. In DNA form, the CDR3 reads TGCGCCAGCAGTGAGTATTCTTCGGGAAACACTGAAGCTTTCTTT.

Comment on this clonotype: A read error may be the cause here, since a much bigger clone is one base away. Since no conserved phenylalanine or tryptophan closes the CDR3, a read error is the likely cause. The J gene is TRBJ1-1, the V gene TRBV18; tentative D call: TRBD1 (5 bases). This CDR3 contains 12 residues. The V gene lost 4 bases and the J gene lost 6 bases, with 9 bases spanning the gap. Looked up from germline, CDR1 is KGHSH and CDR2 is LQKENI. CDR3 loop: CASSQDRSEAFL. As DNA, the CDR3 is TGTGCCAGCTCACAAGACAGATCTGAAGCTTTCCTT.

The table lists this clonotype with many counts. The chain uses TRBV5-1 and TRBJ2-5; no firm D call. The CDR3 contains 13 residues. V was cut by 0 bases and J by 0 bases, with 3 bases left in between. Germline CDR1 reads SGHRS; CDR2 reads YFSETQ. CDR3 loop: CASSLDYQETQYF. DNA for the CDR3: TGCGCCAGCAGCTTGGACTACCAAGAGACCCAGTACTTC.

In its sample, this clonotype was seen many times. V is TRBV20-1 and J is TRBJ1-4; 10 bases are shared with TRBD1. After removal of 6 bases from V and 7 bases from J, the junction contained 8 bases not matched to a gene. The V gene's germline CDR1 is DFQATT and CDR2 SNEGSKA (reference sequence). The CDR3 runs 14 residues. The CDR3 DNA sequence: TGCAGTGCCAGGACAGGGGGACCCGGTGAAAAACTGTTTTTT. Translating gives CSARTGGPGEKLFF.

About this clonotype itself: At one end the junction does not follow the germline gene, possibly because of a read error. The V gene is TRBV5-1, the J gene TRBJ2-5; D ambiguous. This CDR3 comprises 16 residues. Germline V gene data show CDR1 as SGHRS and CDR2 as YFSETQ. The chain's CDR3 is CASILAWLSNQETQYF. CDR3 DNA sequence: TGCGCCAGCATCTTGGCCTGGCTTTCAAACCAAGAGACCCAGTACTTC.

This clonotype was counted at least ten times. The gene calls are TRBV4-3 and TRBJ2-1, with D uncertain. The CDR3 length is 17 residues. CDR1 is LGHNA, CDR2 YSLEER, per germline. V lost 1 base and J lost 4, with 17 bases in between. In nucleotides, the CDR3 is TGCGCCAGCAGCCAAGTTTGGTGGTCAAAGAGATACAATGAGCAGTTCTTC. Protein: CASSQVWWSKRYNEQFF.

There are many counts of this clonotype. The chain is built from TRBV9 and TRBJ2-7, with 10 bases lining up with TRBD2. The V segment lost 0 bases and the J segment 2 bases; nucleotides outside the gene matches: 5. CDR1 is SGDLS, CDR2 YYNGEE, per germline. The CDR3 has 16 amino acids. The CDR3 DNA is TGTGCCAGCAGCGTAGGTGGAAGCGGGGGGGCCTACGAGCAGTACTTC. Its protein product is CASSVGGSGGAYEQYF.

This clonotype was counted between two and nine times. The chain links TRBV7-9 to TRBJ2-7; either TRBD1 or TRBD2 may fit D (5 bases each). The CDR3 totals 20 residues. Deletions cut 9 bases from V and 6 bases from J, with 39 bases between. The germline CDR1 and CDR2 sequences are SEHNR and FQNEAQ (reference sequence). The CDR3: CASTHRPLNLPQGLRGEQYF. The CDR3 bases are TGTGCCAGTACCCACCGACCACTCAACCTTCCCCAGGGTCTACGGGGCGAGCAGTACTTC.

This clonotype was counted ten times or more. The V gene is TRBV5-1, the J gene TRBJ2-3; a weak D match, TRBD2 (7 bases). Trimming removed 0 bases from V and 3 bases from J, with 11 bases in between. The germline gives CDR1 SGHRS, CDR2 YFSETQ. The CDR3 length is 15 residues. The CDR3: CASSLAGGRTDTQYF. The DNA of the CDR3 is TGCGCCAGCAGCTTGGCGGGGGGCAGGACAGATACGCAGTATTTT.

This clonotype appeared many times. CDR3 coding DNA: TGTGCCAGCAGCGTAGACGGCAATGAGCAGTTCTTC. Amino acids: CASSVDGNEQFF. The rearrangement uses TRBV9 and TRBJ2-1; D ambiguous. The CDR3 is made up of 12 amino acids. CDR1 SGDLS and CDR2 YYNGEE come from the germline V gene. V gave up 0 bases and J gave up 6 bases, with 4 bases separating them.

Concerning this clonotype itself: The junction shows a germline mismatch at one end, possibly a read error. The rearrangement joins TRBV6-6 to TRBJ2-2; possibly TRBD2 for D (5 bases). Germline V CDR1 and CDR2: MNHNY, SVGAGI (reference sequence). This CDR3 region has 15 residues. CDR3 residues: CASSYSEGYTGELFF. CDR3 DNA: TGTGCCAGCAGCTACTCTGAGGGCTACACCGGGGAGCTGTTTTTT.

The sample holds many counts of this clonotype. The CDR3: CSAAPRGRYNSPLHF. For the CDR3, the DNA is TGCAGTGCTGCCCCAAGGGGACGGTATAATTCACCCCTCCACTTT. This sequence joins TRBV20-1 and TRBJ1-6; D may be TRBD1 (5 bases). The CDR3 is 15 residues long. CDR1 and CDR2 from the germline V gene are DFQATT and SNEGSKA (reference sequence). Trimming took 5 bases from V and 4 from J, leaving 15 bases between them.

This clonotype was seen at least ten times. The CDR3 reads CASSFGLAVGEQFF. In DNA form, the CDR3 reads TGTGCCAGCAGTTTCGGACTAGCGGTAGGTGAGCAGTTCTTC. The V and J genes are TRBV28 and TRBJ2-1, with 10 bases aligning to TRBD2. Germline CDR1 MDHEN, CDR2 SYDVKM. There are 14 residues in the CDR3. With 3 bases clipped from V and 9 bases from J, the junction kept 5 bases outside the gene matches.

This clonotype showed up many times. The chain couples TRBV5-1 to TRBJ2-1; D not resolved. The CDR3 sequence is 14 residues long. V was clipped by 0 bases and J by 7 bases, with 11 bases between them. Germline V gene data show CDR1 as SGHRS and CDR2 as YFSETQ. The DNA of the CDR3 is TGCGCCAGCAGCTTGGAGGCGGTTTTAAATGAGCAGTTCTTC. This encodes CASSLEAVLNEQFF.

The chain joins TRBV14 to TRBJ2-6; D ambiguous. CDR1 is SGHDN, CDR2 FVKESK, per germline. CDR3 length equals 15 residues. Trimming pared 2 bases from V and 0 bases from J, leaving 5 bases between. This chain's CDR3 is CASSQMVSGANVLTF. The CDR3 nucleotides are TGTGCCAGCAGCCAAATGGTCTCTGGGGCCAACGTCCTGACTTTC.

In this sample, this clonotype turned up many times. The chain couples TRBV2 to TRBJ2-3, with D perhaps TRBD2 (5 bases). The CDR3 sequence is 14 residues long. Germline values: CDR1 SNHLY, CDR2 FYNNEI. Between the trimmed V and J ends, which lost 3 bases and 6 bases, there was a span of 13 bases. In DNA form, the CDR3 reads TGTGCCAGCAGTGAGATTGGGAGCGGTGATACGCAGTATTTT. Translated: CASSEIGSGDTQYF. The full variable domain, completed using reference TRBV2 and TRBJ2-3, is EPEVTQTPSHQVTQMGQEVILRCVPISNHLYFYWYRQILGQKVEFLVSFYNNEISEKSEIFDDQFSVERPDGSNFTLKIRSTKLEDSAMYFCASSEIGSGDTQYFGPGTRLTVL.

This clonotype was counted many times. The rearrangement uses TRBV28 and TRBJ2-7, with D maybe TRBD1 (5 bases). The V and J ends lost 4 bases and 2 bases respectively, with 12 bases between them. This CDR3 has 14 amino acids. The V gene's germline CDR1 is MDHEN and CDR2 SYDVKM. The CDR3 DNA sequence: TGTGCCAGCAGTTATATTAGGGGTACCTACGAGCAGTACTTC. Translated, it gives CASSYIRGTYEQYF.

The chain combines TRBV30 with TRBJ2-3; D ambiguous. This CDR3 spans 14 amino acids. The germline V gene encodes CDR1 GTSNPN and CDR2 SVGIG (reference sequence). Trimming stripped 3 bases from V and 0 bases from J, with 10 bases between. CDR3: CAWRQRLSTDTQYF. The CDR3 DNA is TGTGCCTGGAGACAACGGCTAAGCACAGATACGCAGTATTTT.

In this sample, this clonotype turned up many times. One junction end does not reproduce the germline sequence, and a read error may be involved. The chain is built from TRBV14 and TRBJ1-1; no definite D call. The germline gives CDR1 SGHDN, CDR2 FVKESK. The CDR3 spans 12 residues. The CDR3 region is CASSKDGGEAFF. The CDR3 DNA follows: TGTGCCAGCAGCAAAGACGGCGGTGAAGCTTTCTTT.

This clonotype has a count of ten or more. The V call is TRBV24-1, the J call TRBJ2-3, with 11 bases matching TRBD2. V shed 0 bases, J shed 3 bases, and the junction held 7 bases outside the gene matches. Germline V gives CDR1 KGHDR, CDR2 SFDVKD. The CDR3 spans 18 residues. The CDR3 nucleotides read TGTGCCACCAGTGATTTGTCGTGGGCTAGCGGGGGGACAGATACGCAGTATTTT. Its protein product is CATSDLSWASGGTDTQYF.